Listed below are T cell receptor beta chains from one sample, sequenced in a study of PD-1 blockade in classical Hodgkin lymphoma. Method: immunoSEQ multiplex PCR; TCRdb's copy keeps in-frame clones and lacks some. Of about 85,000 clones listed, 80% to 95% are singletons. Sequences were derived from peripheral blood mononuclear cells (PBMCs), sampled before the second cycle of nivolumab. The receptors originated from a human donor with classical Hodgkin lymphoma. The CDR3 runs from the conserved cysteine through the conserved F or W. D genes are given only for firm matches. Clone size, where shown, is once, few, many, or a class for clones that have expanded.

j_gene,d_gene,v_gene,abundance,CDR3aa,CDR3nt
TRBJ2-3,TRBD1,TRBV6-5,once,CASSWTGDGDTQYF,TGTGCCAGCAGTTGGACAGGGGATGGAGATACGCAGTATTTT
TRBJ1-2,NA,TRBV6-6,NA,CASSYEDGYTF,TGTGCCAGCAGTTACGAGGATGGCTACACCTTC
TRBJ2-1,NA,TRBV19,NA,CASSSSGRPLEQFF,TGTGCCAGTAGTTCGAGCGGGCGCCCGTTGGAGCAGTTCTTC
TRBJ2-7,TRBD1,TRBV30,NA,CAWSFGDRAHEQYF,TGTGCCTGGTCATTTGGGGACAGGGCTCACGAGCAGTACTTC
TRBJ2-7,TRBD1,TRBV23-1,NA,CASVIGHGAGQGLYEQYF,TGCGCCAGCGTGATAGGTCATGGAGCGGGACAGGGGCTCTACGAGCAGTACTTC
TRBJ2-7,TRBD1,TRBV2,NA,CAIRRGDSYEQYF,TGTGCCATTCGCAGAGGGGACAGCTACGAGCAGTACTTC
TRBJ2-7,NA,TRBV18,once,CASSPIVGSTYEQYF,TGTGCCAGCTCACCAATTGTGGGGAGTACCTACGAGCAGTACTTC
TRBJ2-7,NA,TRBV5-1,NA,CASGPGLQQHEQYF,TGCGCCAGCGGTCCCGGACTACAACAACACGAGCAGTACTTC
TRBJ1-4,NA,TRBV28,few,CASSPRQATNEKLFF,TGTGCCAGCAGTCCCCGACAAGCAACTAATGAAAAACTGTTTTTT
TRBJ2-1,NA,TRBV6-6,NA,CASSRGTIDGARQFF,TGTGCCAGCAGTCGCGGGACCATCGACGGGGCCCGGCAGTTCTTC
TRBJ1-5,NA,TRBV6-5,NA,CASKGTVYSNQPQHF,TGTGCCAGCAAGGGGACCGTCTATAGCAATCAGCCCCAGCATTTT
TRBJ2-5,TRBD1,TRBV29-1,NA,CSVDRFGETQYF,TGCAGCGTGGACAGGTTTGGGGAGACCCAGTACTTC
TRBJ1-3,NA,TRBV30,NA,CAWGPRSSGNTIYF,TGTGCCTGGGGCCCGAGGAGCTCTGGAAACACCATATATTTT
TRBJ2-5,NA,TRBV30,NA,CAWTLGGGIGYQETQYF,TGTGCCTGGACCTTAGGTGGAGGAATCGGGTACCAAGAGACCCAGTACTTC
TRBJ1-2,NA,TRBV28,NA,CASSPRRSYGYTF,TGTGCCAGCAGTCCCAGGCGAAGCTATGGCTACACCTTC
TRBJ1-4,TRBD1,TRBV6-6,NA,CASSDRGHNEKLFF,TGTGCCAGCAGTGACAGGGGCCATAATGAAAAACTGTTTTTT
TRBJ2-7,TRBD1,TRBV5-6,NA,CASSGDGTGLYEQYF,TGTGCCAGCAGCGGGGACGGGACAGGGCTATACGAGCAGTACTTC
TRBJ2-1,NA,TRBV5-6,NA,CASSLRVIYNEQFF,TGTGCCAGCAGCTTGCGTGTCATTTACAATGAGCAGTTCTTC
TRBJ2-7,NA,TRBV9,NA,CASSVGNGIAYEQYF,TGTGCCAGCAGCGTAGGTAACGGGATCGCCTACGAGCAGTACTTC
TRBJ1-2,TRBD1,TRBV19,NA,CASSIGGGAYGYTF,TGTGCCAGTAGTATTGGAGGGGGCGCCTATGGCTACACCTTC
TRBJ2-1,TRBD2,TRBV27,NA,CASSSRGRTNNEQFF,TGTGCCAGCAGTTCGCGCGGGAGGACCAACAATGAGCAGTTCTTC
TRBJ2-2,NA,TRBV9,NA,CASGRYTGELFF,TGTGCGTCGGGCAGATACACCGGGGAGCTGTTTTTT
TRBJ2-7,NA,TRBV7-9,NA,CASSAVGTLYEQYF,TGTGCCAGCAGCGCTGTTGGGACGCTCTACGAGCAGTACTTC
TRBJ2-2,NA,TRBV4-1,NA,CASSQGQHTGELFF,TGCGCCAGCAGCCAAGGGCAGCACACCGGGGAGCTGTTTTTT
TRBJ2-5,NA,TRBV6-1,NA,CASTLEAETQYF,TGTGCCAGCACCCTAGAGGCGGAGACCCAGTACTTC
TRBJ2-1,NA,TRBV7-9,NA,CASSDGTPQFF,TGTGCCAGCAGCGACGGGACTCCTCAGTTCTTC
TRBJ1-1,NA,TRBV19,NA,CASSINGNTEAFF,TGTGCCAGTAGTATCAATGGGAACACTGAAGCTTTCTTT
TRBJ1-2,NA,TRBV27,NA,CASSYDGPGNYGYTF,TGTGCCAGCAGTTACGACGGACCGGGCAATTATGGCTACACCTTC
TRBJ2-7,TRBD1,TRBV10-3,NA,CAISWDRGREQYF,TGTGCCATCAGTTGGGACAGGGGGCGCGAGCAGTACTTC
TRBJ2-7,NA,TRBV5-1,NA,CASSLGAGAHEQYF,TGCGCCAGCAGCTTGGGGGCAGGGGCACACGAGCAGTACTTC
TRBJ2-1,NA,TRBV27,NA,CASSPLLYQRGQFF,TGTGCCAGCAGTCCACTGTTGTACCAGAGGGGGCAGTTCTTC
TRBJ2-1,NA,TRBV4-1,NA,CASSLGRGPGRNEQFF,TGCGCCAGCAGCCTCGGACGCGGCCCGGGAAGGAATGAGCAGTTCTTC
TRBJ2-2,TRBD2,TRBV10-3,NA,CAISVAGTSPNTGELFF,TGTGCCATCAGTGTAGCCGGGACTAGCCCGAACACCGGGGAGCTGTTTTTT
TRBJ2-7,NA,TRBV2,NA,CASHRSYEQYF,TGTGCCAGCCATCGGTCCTACGAGCAGTACTTC
TRBJ2-5,NA,TRBV28,NA,CASSFRMSLLNPQETQYF,TGTGCCAGCAGTTTTAGAATGAGTTTGCTGAACCCGCAAGAGACCCAGTACTTC
TRBJ2-3,NA,TRBV7-3,NA,CASSLDGSTDTQYF,TGTGCCAGCAGCTTAGATGGTAGCACAGATACGCAGTATTTT
TRBJ2-5,TRBD1,TRBV4-1,NA,CASSQLDRGKETQYF,TGCGCCAGCAGCCAATTGGACAGGGGCAAAGAGACCCAGTACTTC
TRBJ2-3,NA,TRBV6-1,NA,CASKDVGSQYF,TGTGCCAGCAAGGATGTGGGCTCGCAGTATTTT
TRBJ2-1,TRBD2,TRBV28,NA,CASSLVQAGGGEQFF,TGTGCCAGCAGTTTAGTACAGGCCGGGGGGGGTGAGCAGTTCTTC
TRBJ1-2,TRBD1,TRBV7-2,NA,CASSLKGAGGYTF,TGTGCCAGCAGCCTGAAGGGGGCTGGTGGCTACACCTTC
TRBJ2-1,NA,TRBV7-3,NA,CASSLGLAPKSSYNEQFF,TGTGCCAGCAGCTTAGGGCTAGCGCCGAAGAGCTCCTACAATGAGCAGTTCTTC